Listed here is a single T cell receptor beta chain. This entry is derived from a study of blood T cell repertoires in COVID-19. Study-level information: T cells, B-cell-depleted T cells, or PBMCs provided the cDNA or gDNA that served as material.

This table comes from immunoSEQ multiplex PCR, and its TCRdb copy is limited to in-frame clones, with some not included. The sample records more than 80,000 clones, just under 80% being singletons. With 3 bases removed from V and 0 bases from J, the gap between germline ends came to 6 bases. This CDR3 is 14 amino acids long. Germline V gene lookup returns CDR1 MNHEY and CDR2 SMNVEV (reference sequence). This TCR came from a human donor in a cohort sampled during active COVID-19. The genes are TRBV27 and TRBJ1-3; D unclear. The source material was peripheral blood. The CDR3: CASSFSPSGNTIYF. In nucleotides, the CDR3 is TGTGCCAGCAGTTTCTCTCCCTCTGGAAACACCATATATTTT.